What follows are 4 T cell receptor beta chains derived from one specimen sequenced in a study of OX40 agonist ivuxolimab in advanced cancers. TCRdb keeps only in-frame clones here, not all; method: immunoSEQ multiplex PCR. The profile shows fewer than 65,000 clones, 85% to 90% of them singletons. The material was CD4+ or CD8+ T cells sorted from blood, obtained in a trial of the OX40 agonist ivuxolimab. The receptors here all came from an adult with an advanced solid tumor such as melanoma, head and neck, liver or kidney cancer.

This rearrangement joins TRBV18 to TRBJ2-2; 8 nucleotides agree with TRBD1. This CDR3 has 14 residues. V lost 3 bases, J lost 5 bases, and 2 bases stayed unmatched. Germline CDR1 reads KGHSH; CDR2 reads LQKENI. The CDR3 DNA reads TGTGCCAGCTCACCGGGACAGGAGACCGGGGAGCTGTTTTTT. This encodes CASSPGQETGELFF. Supplemented by reference TRBV18 and TRBJ2-2, the full variable domain reads NAGVMQNPRHLVRRRGQEARLRCSPMKGHSHVYWYRQLPEEGLKFMVYLQKENIIDESGMPKERFSAEFPKEGPSILRIQQVVRGDSAAYFCASSPGQETGELFFGEGSRLTVL.

The chain recombines TRBV6-6 with TRBJ1-1; perhaps TRBD1 as D (5 bases). Per the germline V gene, CDR1 is MNHNY and CDR2 is SVGAGI (reference sequence). CDR3 length: 16 residues. The V gene lost 7 bases and the J gene lost 0 bases, with 18 bases spanning the gap. The CDR3, as DNA: TGTGCCAGCATAAAAGGGACCTTTAAATTGAACACTGAAGCTTTCTTT. Translation: CASIKGTFKLNTEAFF.

The rearrangement uses TRBV6-6 and TRBJ2-2; TRBD2 matches at 8 bases. Unmatched junction bases numbered 8, after V lost 7 bases and J lost 4 bases. The length of the CDR3 is 15 residues. From germline, CDR1 is MNHNY and CDR2 SVGAGI (reference sequence). The CDR3 DNA reads as TGTGCCAGCACCCTAGCGGGTTCGAGCACCGGGGAGCTGTTTTTT. It translates to CASTLAGSSTGELFF.

Only one count was recorded for this clone. The chain couples TRBV10-3 to TRBJ1-5; no clear D gene. V lost 6 bases to trimming and J lost 2 bases, with 8 bases between them. CDR1 ENHRY and CDR2 SYGVKD come from the germline V gene. The length of the CDR3 is 13 residues. CDR3 region: CAIRDGGNQPQHF. The CDR3 DNA is TGTGCCATCAGGGACGGAGGCAATCAGCCCCAGCATTTT.